This TCR beta chain was sequenced for a study of OX40 agonist ivuxolimab in advanced cancers. Study conclusions and caveats: Clonal expansion was among the lowest in partial responders at 0.1-3.0 mg/kg, especially CD8+. Clonal expansion was seen in CD4+ and CD8+ blood T cells by week 6 at 0.1 to 3.0 mg/kg. Expanded clones were, on average, more numerous among CD8+ T cells than CD4+.

Trimming shortened V by 5 bases and J by 3 bases, and 16 bases separated the two germline ends. The germline V gene encodes CDR1 MNHNY and CDR2 SVGAGI (reference sequence). The CDR3 covers 15 residues. Notes on this clone: Antigen: not known.

TCRdb's table, derived via immunoSEQ multiplex PCR, lists solely in-frame clones and lacks some. The sample yields about 45,000 clones, 84% seen once. The source is an adult with an advanced solid tumor such as melanoma, head and neck, liver or kidney cancer. V gene TRBV6-6 combines with J gene TRBJ1-1, with D possibly being TRBD1 (6 bases). Sequenced here: CD4+ or CD8+ T cells sorted from blood, sampled in a trial of the OX40 agonist ivuxolimab. DNA for the CDR3: TGTGCCAGCAGTGGCTTCAGGGGAGGGGACACTGAAGCTTTCTTT. The encoded protein is CASSGFRGGDTEAFF.